Listed below are T cell receptor beta chains from one sample, sequenced in a study of cytomegalovirus exposure and HLA in healthy donors. Sequencing was performed with immunoSEQ multiplex PCR; in TCRdb, only in-frame clones are kept and a portion is missing. The data contain approximately 100,000 clones, 78% of them singletons. The sample taken for sequencing was PBMCs. All receptors derive from a woman aged 40-49 years in good health and CMV-seronegative. Each CDR3 is given with its conserved first and last residue. Fields, in order: clone size, J gene, V gene, D gene, CDR3 protein, CDR3 DNA. The D gene is left open where the match is weak. The size of a clone is reported for some rows only, either as once, few or many, or as a class for expanded clones.

-,TRBJ2-3,TRBV11-3,TRBD1,CASSDTGGTQYF,TGTGCCAGCAGCGATACAGGGGGCACGCAGTATTTT
-,TRBJ2-5,TRBV15,-,CATSKGAEETQYF,TGTGCCACCAGCAAAGGGGCCGAAGAGACCCAGTACTTC
-,TRBJ2-5,TRBV6-6,TRBD1,CASSEGTAEQYF,TGTGCCAGCAGTGAGGGGACAGCTGAGCAGTACTTC
-,TRBJ1-1,TRBV28,-,CASSLPVFAEAFF,TGTGCCAGCAGTTTACCCGTTTTCGCTGAAGCTTTCTTT
-,TRBJ2-1,TRBV27,TRBD2,CATETSGVLGEQFF,TGTGCCACAGAGACTAGCGGAGTATTAGGTGAGCAGTTCTTC
-,TRBJ2-5,TRBV28,-,CASSSMTGGETQYF,TGTGCCAGCAGTTCAATGACAGGTGGTGAGACCCAGTACTTC
-,TRBJ2-3,TRBV9,-,CASSVQAGERTSTDTQYF,TGTGCCAGCAGCGTCCAGGCGGGCGAGCGGACTAGCACAGATACGCAGTATTTT
-,TRBJ2-1,TRBV18,-,CASSRTTSSYNEQFF,TGTGCCAGCTCACGCACTACGAGCTCCTACAATGAGCAGTTCTTC
-,TRBJ2-1,TRBV13,TRBD2,CASSVGTSGRTYEQFF,TGTGCCAGCAGCGTGGGGACTAGCGGGAGGACCTATGAGCAGTTCTTC
-,TRBJ2-1,TRBV7-9,TRBD2,CASRQLAGGDEQFF,TGTGCCAGCAGGCAGTTAGCGGGAGGGGATGAGCAGTTCTTC
-,TRBJ1-1,TRBV5-4,-,CASSSNLQGGAFF,TGTGCCAGCAGCTCCAACCTACAGGGTGGCGCTTTCTTT
few,TRBJ2-7,TRBV27,-,CASSLSAGSTYEQYF,TGTGCCAGCAGTTTATCTGCGGGATCAACCTACGAGCAGTACTTC
-,TRBJ2-3,TRBV2,TRBD2,CASSDMSSGGTDTQYF,TGTGCCAGCAGTGACATGTCTAGCGGGGGCACAGATACGCAGTATTTT
few,TRBJ1-6,TRBV30,-,CAWSGPRGADSPLHF,TGTGCCTGGAGCGGTCCGCGGGGGGCTGATTCACCCCTCCACTTT
few,TRBJ2-1,TRBV19,TRBD2,CASSTGLAGYNEQFF,TGTGCCAGTAGTACCGGACTAGCGGGATACAATGAGCAGTTCTTC
once,TRBJ1-5,TRBV7-2,TRBD1,CASSRTSTGQGYHQPQHF,TGTGCCAGCAGCCGCACCTCAACGGGACAGGGTTATCATCAGCCCCAGCATTTT
few,TRBJ1-3,TRBV5-1,TRBD1,CASSLVGQGASGNTIYF,TGCGCCAGCAGCTTGGTGGGACAGGGGGCCTCTGGAAACACCATATATTTT
once,TRBJ1-3,TRBV12-5,TRBD1,CASGPGTGDGNTIYF,TGTGCTAGTGGCCCGGGGACAGGGGATGGAAACACCATATATTTT
-,TRBJ2-3,TRBV7-9,-,CASSLVRGSTDTQYF,TGTGCCAGCAGCTTAGTTCGGGGGAGCACAGATACGCAGTATTTT
-,TRBJ1-2,TRBV29-1,-,CSVQGGRENYGYTF,TGCAGCGTTCAGGGTGGCAGGGAAAACTATGGCTACACCTTC